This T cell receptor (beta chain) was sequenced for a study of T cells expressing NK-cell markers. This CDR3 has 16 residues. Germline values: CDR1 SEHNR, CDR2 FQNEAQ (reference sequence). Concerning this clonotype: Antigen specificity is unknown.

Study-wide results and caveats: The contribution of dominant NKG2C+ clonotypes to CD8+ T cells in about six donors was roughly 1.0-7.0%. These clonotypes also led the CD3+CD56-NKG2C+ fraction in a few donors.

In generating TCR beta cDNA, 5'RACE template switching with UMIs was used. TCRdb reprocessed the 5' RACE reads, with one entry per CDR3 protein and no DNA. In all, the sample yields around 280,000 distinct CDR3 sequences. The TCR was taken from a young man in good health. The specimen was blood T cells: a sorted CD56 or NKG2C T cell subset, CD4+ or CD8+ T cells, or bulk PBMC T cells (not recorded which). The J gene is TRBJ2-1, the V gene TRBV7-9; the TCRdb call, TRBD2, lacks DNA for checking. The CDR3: CASSKRLAGGRNEQFF. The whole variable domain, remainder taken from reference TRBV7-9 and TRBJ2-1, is DTGVSQNPRHKITKRGQNVTFRCDPISEHNRLYWYRQTLGQGPEFLTYFQNEAQLEKSRLLSDRFSAERPKGSFSTLEIQRTEQGDSAMYLCASSKRLAGGRNEQFFGPGTRLTVL.